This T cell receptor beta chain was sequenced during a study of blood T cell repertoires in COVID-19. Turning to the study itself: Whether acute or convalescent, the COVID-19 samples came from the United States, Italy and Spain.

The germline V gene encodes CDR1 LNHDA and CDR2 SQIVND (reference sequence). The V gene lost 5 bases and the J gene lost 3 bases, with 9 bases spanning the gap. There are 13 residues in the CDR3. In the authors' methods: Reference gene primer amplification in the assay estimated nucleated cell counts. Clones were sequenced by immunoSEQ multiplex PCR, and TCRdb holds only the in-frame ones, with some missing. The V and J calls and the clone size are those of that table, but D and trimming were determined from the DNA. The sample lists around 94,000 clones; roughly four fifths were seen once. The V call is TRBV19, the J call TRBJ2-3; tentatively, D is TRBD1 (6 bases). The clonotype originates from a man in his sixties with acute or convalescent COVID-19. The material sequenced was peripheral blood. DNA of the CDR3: TGTGCCAGTAGTTGGCAGGGGACAGATACGCAGTATTTT. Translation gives CASSWQGTDTQYF.